These 11 T cell receptor beta chains originate from one sample sequenced in a study of blood T cell repertoires in COVID-19. Profiled with immunoSEQ multiplex PCR; TCRdb holds only in-frame clones, not every one. The sample gives hundreds of thousands of clones, 65% to 90% of which show up once; more than 10% is in the top ten. Sequencing was carried out using peripheral blood. These receptors all stem from a human donor in a cohort sampled during active COVID-19.

The chain recombines TRBV28 with TRBJ1-5, with TRBD1 identical over 7 bases. V lost 2 bases to trimming and J lost 0 bases; unmatched junction nucleotides: 1. This CDR3 region has 15 residues. The germline V gene encodes CDR1 MDHEN and CDR2 SYDVKM. The CDR3 sequence is CASSLAGGSNQPQHF. The CDR3 region has the DNA TGTGCCAGCAGTTTAGCAGGGGGTAGCAATCAGCCCCAGCATTTT.

This sequence joins TRBV25-1 and TRBJ1-2; possible D gene TRBD1, 6 bases. Germline CDR1 and CDR2: MGHDK and SYGVNS. The CDR3 consists of 13 residues. V was cut by 4 bases and J by 7 bases, with 13 bases left in between. For the CDR3, the DNA is TGTGCCAGCAGTGGGGGTCTAGGGGGTGGCTACACCTTC. Its protein product is CASSGGLGGGYTF.

The rearrangement uses TRBV4-2 and TRBJ1-4; 7 positions match TRBD1. With V trimmed by 1 base and J by 1 base, 9 bases remained unmatched. This CDR3 is built from 18 residues. Germline CDR1 is LGHNA and CDR2 is YNFKEQ. CDR3 nucleotides: TGTGCCAGCAGCCAAGCTACCCGAAGGACAGGAACTAATGAAAAACTGTTTTTT. This encodes CASSQATRRTGTNEKLFF.

V is TRBV7-2 and J is TRBJ2-5; possibly TRBD2 for D (6 bases). CDR1 is SGHTA, CDR2 FQGNSA, per germline. V was pared by 7 bases and J by 0 bases, with 15 bases between. This CDR3 has 15 residues. The CDR3 here is CASIPGLSHQETQYF. CDR3 nucleotide sequence: TGTGCCAGCATTCCGGGACTTTCCCACCAAGAGACCCAGTACTTC. The whole variable domain, remainder taken from reference TRBV7-2 and TRBJ2-5, is GAGVSQSPSNKVTEKGKDVELRCDPISGHTALYWYRQSLGQGLEFLIYFQGNSAPDKSGLPSDRFSAERTGGSVSTLTIQRTQQEDSAVYLCASIPGLSHQETQYFGPGTRLLVL.

This chain connects TRBV27 to TRBJ1-4; TRBD1 matches 7 bases. CDR1 MNHEY and CDR2 SMNVEV come from the germline V gene (reference sequence). The V gene end was trimmed by 8 bases and the J gene end by 4 bases; junction bases not matched to a gene: 7. This CDR3 comprises 14 residues. In DNA, the CDR3 is TGTGCCAGCGGGCGGACAGGTCATAATGAAAAACTGTTTTTT. It codes for CASGRTGHNEKLFF.

The chain combines TRBV6-5 with TRBJ2-3; TRBD1 agrees at 9 bases. V shed 4 bases and J 1 base; nucleotides not matched to a gene: 0. Germline V lookup: CDR1 MNHEY, CDR2 SVGAGI. This CDR3 region has 14 residues. This CDR3 reads CASSWTGGTDTQYF. The CDR3 DNA sequence: TGTGCCAGCAGTTGGACAGGGGGCACAGATACGCAGTATTTT.

About this clone: Distinct nucleotide sequences in the sample also encode this CDR3. The chain carries TRBV7-9 and TRBJ2-7; D is uncertain. V was pared by 5 bases and J by 1 base, with 6 bases between. Germline CDR1 reads SEHNR; CDR2 reads FQNEAQ (reference sequence). The CDR3 contains 12 residues. This CDR3 reads CASSTSSYEQYF. The CDR3 region has the DNA TGTGCCAGCAGCACTTCTTCCTACGAGCAGTACTTC.

This clone was detected once. CDR3 coding DNA: TGTGCCAGCAGTGAAGGCAGTTCCACAGATACGCAGTATTTT. Protein sequence: CASSEGSSTDTQYF. This rearrangement joins TRBV6-1 to TRBJ2-3; no firm D call. In germline, CDR1 is MNHNS, CDR2 SASEGT. With 1 base removed from V and 2 bases from J, the gap between germline ends came to 7 bases. The CDR3 loop spans 14 amino acids.

The CDR3 DNA sequence: TGTGCCAGCAGCTTAAGCGGGACTAGCGGGAGAGGTACCGGGGAGCTGTTTTTT. Its translation is CASSLSGTSGRGTGELFF. The V gene is TRBV14, the J gene TRBJ2-2, with 14 bases that match TRBD2. The CDR3 runs to 18 residues. CDR1 is SGHDN and CDR2 is FVKESK in the germline V gene. V was clipped by 5 bases and J by 5 bases; unmatched bases: 10.

The V call is TRBV29-1, the J call TRBJ2-1, with a weak D call TRBD2 (5 bases). Trimming left V 4 bases short and J 4 bases short, with 11 bases between. This CDR3 has 13 residues. The germline CDR1 and CDR2 sequences are SQVTM and ANQGSEA. CDR3 sequence: CSVADGIYNEQFF. As DNA, the CDR3 is TGCAGCGTTGCCGACGGGATATACAATGAGCAGTTCTTC.

This rearrangement joins TRBV2 to TRBJ1-5, with D possibly TRBD1 on 5 matching bases. Deletions cut 8 bases from V and 7 bases from J, with 18 bases between. The CDR3 totals 14 residues. CDR1 is SNHLY and CDR2 is FYNNEI in the germline V gene. As DNA, the CDR3 is TGTGCCAGCGGCGGATTTCCCCAGGGCCAGCCCCAGCATTTT. Translation: CASGGFPQGQPQHF.